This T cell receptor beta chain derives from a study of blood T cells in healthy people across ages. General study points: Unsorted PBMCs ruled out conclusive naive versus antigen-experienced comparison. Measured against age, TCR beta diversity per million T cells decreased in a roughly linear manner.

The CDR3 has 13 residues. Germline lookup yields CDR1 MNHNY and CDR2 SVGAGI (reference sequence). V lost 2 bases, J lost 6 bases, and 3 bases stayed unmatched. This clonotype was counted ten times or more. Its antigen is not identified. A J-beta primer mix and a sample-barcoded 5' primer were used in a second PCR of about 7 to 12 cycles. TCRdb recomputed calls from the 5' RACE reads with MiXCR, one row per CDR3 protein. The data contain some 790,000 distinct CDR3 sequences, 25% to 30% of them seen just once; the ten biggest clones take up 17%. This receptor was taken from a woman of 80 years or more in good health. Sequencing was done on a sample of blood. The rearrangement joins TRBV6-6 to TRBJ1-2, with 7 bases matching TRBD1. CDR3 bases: TGTGCCAGCAGTTACCTGACAGGGCATGGCTACACCTTC. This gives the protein CASSYLTGHGYTF.